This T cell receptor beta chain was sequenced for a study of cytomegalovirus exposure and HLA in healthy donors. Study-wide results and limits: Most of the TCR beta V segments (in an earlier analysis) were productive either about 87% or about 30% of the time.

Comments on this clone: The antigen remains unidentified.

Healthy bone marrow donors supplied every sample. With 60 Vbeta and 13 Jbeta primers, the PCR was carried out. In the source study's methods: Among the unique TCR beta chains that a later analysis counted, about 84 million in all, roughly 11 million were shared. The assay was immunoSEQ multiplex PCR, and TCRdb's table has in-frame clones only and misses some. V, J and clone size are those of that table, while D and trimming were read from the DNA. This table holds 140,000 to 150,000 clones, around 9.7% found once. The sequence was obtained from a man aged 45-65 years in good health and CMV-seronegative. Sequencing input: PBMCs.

DNA of the CDR3: TGTGCCAGCAGCGTAGGGGGGGTCGGAGTCAGCTCCTACGAGCAGTACTTC. Its protein product is CASSVGGVGVSSYEQYF. The rearrangement links TRBV9 to TRBJ2-7, with D possibly being TRBD2 (6 bases). Germline V CDR1 and CDR2: SGDLS, YYNGEE. The V end lost 0 bases, the J end lost 0 bases, and 16 bases lay between the germline ends. The CDR3 runs to 17 residues.